These T cell receptor beta chains were read from a single sample in a study of beta chain features in type 1 diabetes. Repertoires were generated with immunoSEQ multiplex PCR, while TCRdb's copy carries only in-frame clones and drops some. Seen here are about 340,000 clones, roughly 9% observed once, and the top ten hold over 0.95%. Sequencing was carried out using central memory CD4+ T cells from blood. The receptors come from a young man with type 1 diabetes. Both conserved end residues are part of each CDR3. Each record gives: J gene, V gene, D gene, CDR3 protein. The D gene is left open where the match is weak.

>TRBJ2-7|TRBV5-1|-
CASSSTGMGGSYEQYF
>TRBJ2-1|TRBV19|-
CATGRSSYNEQFF
>TRBJ2-3|TRBV19|-
CASSRSPRDTQYF
>TRBJ1-1|TRBV5-1|-
CASRSLGDGTEAFF
>TRBJ2-1|TRBV4-3|-
CASSQGRPLNQGQQFF
>TRBJ1-4|TRBV9|TRBD1
CASSPPGTGFNEKLFF
>TRBJ2-7|TRBV7-9|-
CASSFGWAEQYF
>TRBJ1-2|TRBV14|-
CASSPIRSGSGYTF
>TRBJ2-7|TRBV9|-
CASSPQSQGSSEQYF
>TRBJ2-3|TRBV7-2|TRBD2
CASSLTSGSTDTQYF
>TRBJ1-2|TRBV27|-
CASKGANYGYTF
>TRBJ1-2|TRBV6-5|-
CASSPDPGYGYTF